One sample yielded the 10 T cell receptor beta chains listed below, sequenced in a study of blood T cell repertoires in COVID-19. Assay: immunoSEQ multiplex PCR; the TCRdb copy retains only in-frame clones and omits some. The data contain 200,000 or so clones, roughly four fifths of them seen just once; the ten biggest clones take up about 5.3%. The sample taken for sequencing was PBMCs or T cells enriched from blood (not recorded which). Receptor source: a woman in her 50s who had been exposed to COVID-19.

The rearrangement uses TRBV28 and TRBJ1-3, with D possibly TRBD1 on 6 matching bases. Trimming took 7 bases from V and 4 from J, leaving 11 bases between them. CDR1 MDHEN and CDR2 SYDVKM come from the germline V gene. There are 13 residues in the CDR3. The CDR3 is CASTLTGGNTIYF. The DNA for the CDR3 is TGTGCCAGCACCCTGACAGGAGGAAACACCATATATTTT.

This clone was seen more than once but under ten times. The J gene is TRBJ1-6, the V gene TRBV2, with 9 bases aligning to TRBD1. Germline CDR1 and CDR2: SNHLY and FYNNEI. The V segment lost 5 bases and the J segment 10 bases; nucleotides outside the gene matches: 3. The CDR3 totals 13 residues. The CDR3 DNA follows: TGTGCCAGCAGTCCGGACAGGGGATCACCCCTCCACTTT. Amino acids: CASSPDRGSPLHF. Full variable domain (missing parts from reference TRBV2 and TRBJ1-6): EPEVTQTPSHQVTQMGQEVILRCVPISNHLYFYWYRQILGQKVEFLVSFYNNEISEKSEIFDDQFSVERPDGSNFTLKIRSTKLEDSAMYFCASSPDRGSPLHFGNGTRLTVT.

This clone was seen more than once but under ten times. V is TRBV5-1 and J is TRBJ2-7; the match to TRBD2 covers 9 bases. V trimming: 4 bases; J trimming: 1 base; junction bases outside the gene matches: 12. The CDR3 spans 17 residues. The V gene's germline CDR1 is SGHRS and CDR2 YFSETQ. CDR3 amino acids: CASSPGVLAGISYEQYF. The CDR3 coding sequence is TGCGCCAGCAGCCCTGGGGTCCTAGCGGGGATTTCCTACGAGCAGTACTTC.

V usage is TRBV28 and J usage is TRBJ2-7; 8 bases are shared with TRBD2. Unmatched junction bases numbered 7, after V lost 4 bases and J lost 2 bases. Germline V gene data show CDR1 as MDHEN and CDR2 as SYDVKM. The CDR3 spans 15 residues. Here the CDR3 reads CASSSTGLVPYEQYF. In nucleotides, the CDR3 is TGTGCCAGCAGTTCCACGGGACTAGTCCCCTACGAGCAGTACTTC.

V gene TRBV29-1 combines with J gene TRBJ1-1, with D hard to call. The V gene lost 3 bases and the J gene lost 5 bases, with 7 bases spanning the gap. This CDR3 region has 11 residues. Germline V gene lookup returns CDR1 SQVTM and CDR2 ANQGSEA. The CDR3 spells CSVDIVTEAFF. The CDR3 coding sequence is TGCAGCGTTGATATTGTGACTGAAGCTTTCTTT.

The CDR3 nucleotides read TGTGCCACCAGCAGAGATTACCAGAACTATGGCTACACCTTC. Its translation is CATSRDYQNYGYTF. The chain couples TRBV15 to TRBJ1-2; D ambiguous. V lost 0 bases and J 2 bases, leaving 7 bases between the germline ends. The CDR3 has 14 amino acids. The germline V gene encodes CDR1 LNHNV and CDR2 YYDKDF (reference sequence).

This clone appeared many times. CDR3 loop: CASSQMPSTNSPLHF. The CDR3 DNA reads TGCGCCAGCAGCCAAATGCCCAGTACTAATTCACCCCTCCACTTT. This chain uses TRBV4-3 with TRBJ1-6; D is undetermined. CDR3 size: 15 residues. Trimming took off 2 bases at V and 6 bases at J, with 11 bases between the two ends. CDR1 is LGHNA, CDR2 YSLEER, per germline.

The chain links TRBV28 to TRBJ1-1; the match to TRBD1 covers 7 bases. CDR3 size: 15 residues. The germline V gene encodes CDR1 MDHEN and CDR2 SYDVKM. V lost 5 bases and J lost 1; bases outside the gene matches: 7. In nucleotides, the CDR3 is TGTGCCAGCAGTCCCCGGACAGGCCAGAACACTGAAGCTTTCTTT. Its protein product is CASSPRTGQNTEAFF.

The rearrangement links TRBV29-1 to TRBJ1-1, with 10 nucleotides matching TRBD1. The ends lost 4 bases at V and 6 bases at J; junction bases unmatched: 8. The germline CDR1 and CDR2 sequences are SQVTM and ANQGSEA. CDR3 length: 14 residues. CDR3 amino acids: CSVARQGARAEAFF. In DNA, the CDR3 is TGCAGCGTTGCAAGACAGGGGGCTCGGGCTGAAGCTTTCTTT.

The chain has TRBV15 and TRBJ1-2; D is possibly TRBD1 (5 bases). The CDR3 is 16 residues long. V shed 1 base and J shed 8 bases, with 20 bases lying between them. The germline gives CDR1 LNHNV, CDR2 YYDKDF (reference sequence). CDR3 loop: CATSRGPSGTGYGYTF. The CDR3 region has the DNA TGTGCCACCAGCAGAGGACCCTCTGGAACAGGCTACGGCTACACCTTC.